The 4 T cell receptor beta chains below come from one sample, sequenced in a study of T cell responses to AZD1222 COVID-19 vaccine. TCRdb's copy holds only in-frame clones and misses some; the assay was immunoSEQ multiplex PCR. Among 100,000 to 150,000 clones listed, 91% were seen once. The specimen comprised peripheral blood, sampled on day 0 of AZD1222 vaccination. These receptors came from an adult in good health.

V and J are TRBV5-1 and TRBJ1-6, with no clear D. V lost 4 bases, J lost 7 bases, and 18 bases lay in between. Germline V gene sequence: CDR1 SGHRS, CDR2 YFSETQ. The CDR3 is made up of 16 amino acids. The CDR3 region has the DNA TGCGCCAGCAGCCTTCTGCCGGGAGTGGAAAATTCACCCCTCCACTTT. As protein: CASSLLPGVENSPLHF.

V usage is TRBV18 and J usage is TRBJ1-1, with unresolved D. The CDR3 totals 15 residues. The germline CDR1 and CDR2 sequences are KGHSH and LQKENI. Trimming removed 5 bases from V and 1 base from J, with 14 bases in between. The CDR3 DNA sequence: TGTGCCAGCTCATTAAACGGAGGTCCGAACACTGAAGCTTTCTTT. This sequence encodes CASSLNGGPNTEAFF.

This clone was recorded once. The chain carries TRBV28 and TRBJ2-7; no reliable D call. V lost 2 bases and J 10 bases, leaving 9 bases between the germline ends. The CDR3 length is 11 residues. Germline CDR1 MDHEN, CDR2 SYDVKM. CDR3 sequence: CASSLGLSQYF. The CDR3 bases are TGTGCCAGCAGTTTAGGGTTGAGTCAGTACTTC. The complete variable domain, with remaining parts taken from reference TRBV28 and TRBJ2-7, reads DVKVTQSSRYLVKRTGEKVFLECVQDMDHENMFWYRQDPGLGLRLIYFSYDVKMKEKGDIPEGYSVSREKKERFSLILESASTNQTSMYLCASSLGLSQYFGPGTRLTVT.

The chain combines TRBV10-1 with TRBJ2-1; 8 bases fit TRBD2. Germline CDR1 and CDR2: WNHNN and SYGVQD (reference sequence). V was pared by 8 bases and J by 0 bases, with 15 bases of the junction left unmatched. This CDR3 has 18 amino acids. CDR3 amino acids: CASLLPGGYTSSYNEQFF. The CDR3 nucleotides read TGCGCCAGCCTTCTGCCGGGAGGGTACACAAGCTCCTACAATGAGCAGTTCTTC.